Listed below are T cell receptor beta chains from one sample, sequenced in a study of CD8+CD57+ T cells in acquired aplastic anemia. TCRdb reanalysed the reads using MiXCR and keeps one entry per CDR3 protein. The sample records roughly 250,000 distinct CDR3 sequences, about 80% being singletons. Specimen: sorted CD4+, CD8+, or CD8+CD57+ T cells (not recorded which) from PBMCs. The receptors derive from a human donor with aplastic anemia. Each CDR3 is given with its conserved first and last residue. The order of the fields is J gene, D gene, clone size, V gene, CDR3 protein, CDR3 DNA. D genes are given only for firm matches. A clone size is listed for some rows: how often the clone was seen (once, few, many), or a class if it is expanded.

j_gene: TRBJ2-3; d_gene: TRBD1; abundance: once; v_gene: TRBV25-1; CDR3aa: CASSERDSQDTQYF; CDR3nt: TGTGCCAGCAGTGAAAGGGACAGCCAAGATACGCAGTATTTT
j_gene: TRBJ2-1; d_gene: NA; abundance: NA; v_gene: TRBV6-5; CDR3aa: CASKFTGGGNGQDEQFF; CDR3nt: TGTGCCAGCAAGTTCACGGGGGGCGGAAACGGTCAGGATGAGCAGTTCTTC
j_gene: TRBJ2-2; d_gene: NA; abundance: NA; v_gene: TRBV7-9; CDR3aa: CAYEVAAYQDQGGSGELFF; CDR3nt: TGTGCCTACGAGGTAGCGGCGTACCAAGATCAAGGAGGGTCCGGGGAGCTGTTTTTT
j_gene: TRBJ2-7; d_gene: NA; abundance: NA; v_gene: TRBV9; CDR3aa: CASSAKSSGIDTHF; CDR3nt: TGTGCCAGCAGCGCCAAGTCCAGCGGAATAGATACGCACTTC
j_gene: TRBJ2-3; d_gene: TRBD2; abundance: NA; v_gene: TRBV4-1; CDR3aa: CASRSVASGGTDTQYF; CDR3nt: TGTGCCAGCAGGTCCGTGGCTAGCGGGGGCACAGATACGCAGTATTTT
j_gene: TRBJ2-7; d_gene: TRBD2; abundance: NA; v_gene: TRBV6-5; CDR3aa: CASSSEGGWAYEQYF; CDR3nt: TGTGCCAGCAGTTCCGAGGGAGGGTGGGCCTACGAGCAGTACTTC
j_gene: TRBJ1-2; d_gene: TRBD1; abundance: NA; v_gene: TRBV7-3; CDR3aa: CASSPWTGGEAFFTF; CDR3nt: TGTGCCAGCAGCCCCTGGACAGGGGGCGAAGCTTTCTTTACCTTC
j_gene: TRBJ2-1; d_gene: TRBD2; abundance: once; v_gene: TRBV24-1; CDR3aa: CATSGGGIHEQFF; CDR3nt: TGTGCCACCAGTGGCGGGGGGATCCATGAGCAGTTCTTC
j_gene: TRBJ1-6; d_gene: NA; abundance: NA; v_gene: TRBV7-9; CDR3aa: CASSLERGGARDDF; CDR3nt: TGTGCCAGCAGCTTGGAAAGAGGCGGTGCGCGCGACGACTTT
j_gene: TRBJ1-6; d_gene: NA; abundance: NA; v_gene: TRBV7-9; CDR3aa: CAISGTSGDSYEQLHF; CDR3nt: TGTGCCATCAGTGGGACTAGCGGGGACTCCTACGAGCAGCTCCACTTT
j_gene: TRBJ2-1; d_gene: TRBD2; abundance: NA; v_gene: TRBV19; CDR3aa: CASSIQSSGGSDEQFF; CDR3nt: TGTGCCAGTAGTATACAAAGCAGCGGGGGGAGCGATGAGCAGTTCTTC
j_gene: TRBJ2-3; d_gene: NA; abundance: NA; v_gene: TRBV2; CDR3aa: CASSESSSTDTQYF; CDR3nt: TGTGCCAGCAGTGAGAGTTCTAGCACAGATACGCAGTATTTT
j_gene: TRBJ2-2; d_gene: NA; abundance: few; v_gene: TRBV24-1; CDR3aa: CATSESEGGELFF; CDR3nt: TGTGCCACCAGTGAGAGCGAGGGCGGGGAGCTGTTTTTT
j_gene: TRBJ2-2; d_gene: NA; abundance: NA; v_gene: TRBV7-7; CDR3aa: CASSWDGGSGKLFF; CDR3nt: TGTGCTAGCAGTTGGGACGGGGGTTCCGGTAAGCTGTTTTTT
j_gene: TRBJ2-5; d_gene: NA; abundance: few; v_gene: TRBV7-2; CDR3aa: CASSLTGTWGETQYF; CDR3nt: TGTGCCAGCAGCTTGACAGGCACTTGGGGGGAGACCCAGTACTTC
j_gene: TRBJ1-5; d_gene: NA; abundance: NA; v_gene: TRBV9; CDR3aa: CASGGAGNIQSLHF; CDR3nt: TGTGCCAGCGGAGGAGCTGGGAACATTCAGTCCTTGCATTTT
j_gene: TRBJ2-1; d_gene: NA; abundance: NA; v_gene: TRBV7-2; CDR3aa: CASSLPGGRESDEQFF; CDR3nt: TGTGCCAGCAGCTTACCAGGAGGCCGCGAGAGCGATGAGCAGTTCTTC
j_gene: TRBJ2-3; d_gene: NA; abundance: NA; v_gene: TRBV2; CDR3aa: CASSSTSCYNEQYF; CDR3nt: TGTGCCAGCAGTTCGACGTCGTGTTACAATGAGCAGTATTTT
j_gene: TRBJ1-2; d_gene: NA; abundance: NA; v_gene: TRBV7-2; CDR3aa: CASSLEGDGDVYGYTF; CDR3nt: TGTGCCAGCAGCTTGGAGGGGGATGGCGATGTATATGGTTACACCTTC
j_gene: TRBJ1-1; d_gene: NA; abundance: many; v_gene: TRBV12-3/TRBV12-4; CDR3aa: CASSFNLQRNTEAFF; CDR3nt: TGTGCCAGCAGTTTTAACTTACAGAGGAACACTGAAGCTTTCTTT
j_gene: TRBJ2-7; d_gene: NA; abundance: many; v_gene: TRBV5-5; CDR3aa: CASSRTSGELYEQYF; CDR3nt: TGTGCCAGCAGCAGAACTAGTGGGGAATTATACGAGCAGTACTTC
j_gene: TRBJ1-2; d_gene: NA; abundance: NA; v_gene: TRBV9; CDR3aa: CASSVESDAQEFGYTF; CDR3nt: TGTGCCAGCAGCGTGGAGTCAGACGCGCAGGAATTTGGCTACACCTTC
j_gene: TRBJ1-6; d_gene: TRBD1; abundance: NA; v_gene: TRBV20-1; CDR3aa: CSASRGQGYNSPLHF; CDR3nt: TGCAGTGCTAGTAGGGGACAGGGGTATAATTCACCCCTCCACTTT
j_gene: TRBJ1-1; d_gene: TRBD1; abundance: NA; v_gene: TRBV20-1; CDR3aa: CSAREGDRDTEAFF; CDR3nt: TGCAGTGCTAGAGAAGGGGACAGGGACACTGAAGCTTTCTTT
j_gene: TRBJ2-5; d_gene: TRBD2; abundance: once; v_gene: TRBV7-8; CDR3aa: CASKVAGCAEATQYF; CDR3nt: TGCGCCAGCAAGGTAGCGGGATGTGCCGAAGCGACCCAGTACTTC
j_gene: TRBJ1-1; d_gene: NA; abundance: few; v_gene: TRBV19; CDR3aa: CASSIDSPTDWTEAFF; CDR3nt: TGTGCCAGTAGTATAGATTCACCGACAGATTGGACTGAAGCTTTCTTT
j_gene: TRBJ2-5; d_gene: NA; abundance: NA; v_gene: TRBV2; CDR3aa: CASGDAGSDEPQYF; CDR3nt: TGTGCCAGCGGGGACGCGGGCTCCGATGAGCCCCAGTACTTC
j_gene: TRBJ1-1; d_gene: NA; abundance: few; v_gene: TRBV7-9; CDR3aa: CARRGAGGANTEAFF; CDR3nt: TGTGCCAGACGGGGGGCGGGGGGGGCGAACACTGAAGCTTTCTTT
j_gene: TRBJ1-2; d_gene: NA; abundance: NA; v_gene: TRBV5-4; CDR3aa: CASSFTSEENGYTF; CDR3nt: TGTGCCAGCAGCTTTACTAGCGAGGAGAATGGCTACACCTTC
j_gene: TRBJ2-5; d_gene: NA; abundance: NA; v_gene: TRBV7-2; CDR3aa: CASRVAGLSDQYF; CDR3nt: TGTGCCAGCAGGGTCGCGGGATTAAGCGATCAGTACTTC
j_gene: TRBJ2-3; d_gene: NA; abundance: NA; v_gene: TRBV11-3; CDR3aa: CASSFEVTDTQYF; CDR3nt: TGTGCCAGCAGCTTCGAGGTGACAGATACGCAGTATTTT
j_gene: TRBJ2-1; d_gene: TRBD2; abundance: NA; v_gene: TRBV7-2; CDR3aa: CASSSLSGGHYNEQFF; CDR3nt: TGTGCCAGCAGCTCACTGAGCGGGGGGCACTACAATGAGCAGTTCTTC
j_gene: TRBJ1-6; d_gene: NA; abundance: NA; v_gene: TRBV20-1; CDR3aa: CSARPQGPVSNSPLHF; CDR3nt: TGCAGTGCTAGACCTCAGGGCCCCGTATCTAATTCACCCCTCCACTTT
j_gene: TRBJ2-3; d_gene: NA; abundance: many; v_gene: TRBV12-3/TRBV12-4; CDR3aa: CASSPTRWGRSGTDTQYF; CDR3nt: TGTGCCAGCAGTCCCACGCGATGGGGGCGATCGGGCACAGATACGCAGTATTTT
j_gene: TRBJ1-1; d_gene: NA; abundance: NA; v_gene: TRBV11-3; CDR3aa: CASSVPPGAMNTEAFF; CDR3nt: TGTGCCAGCAGCGTTCCACCAGGGGCGATGAACACTGAAGCTTTCTTT
j_gene: TRBJ2-3; d_gene: NA; abundance: NA; v_gene: TRBV7-3; CDR3aa: CASGDGGNDTQYF; CDR3nt: TGTGCCAGCGGGGACGGGGGCAACGACACGCAATATTTT
j_gene: TRBJ2-3; d_gene: NA; abundance: NA; v_gene: TRBV5-4; CDR3aa: CASSLERAGGDTQYF; CDR3nt: TGTGCCAGCAGCTTGGAGAGGGCAGGTGGAGATACGCAGTATTTT
j_gene: TRBJ2-6; d_gene: NA; abundance: NA; v_gene: TRBV15; CDR3aa: CATSGRGLAYVLTF; CDR3nt: TGTGCCACCAGCGGCCGGGGCCTAGCCTACGTCCTGACTTTC
j_gene: TRBJ1-1; d_gene: NA; abundance: NA; v_gene: TRBV10-3; CDR3aa: CAISEYTANTEAFF; CDR3nt: TGTGCCATCAGTGAGTATACAGCGAACACTGAAGCTTTCTTT
j_gene: TRBJ2-7; d_gene: NA; abundance: NA; v_gene: TRBV5-6; CDR3aa: CASSLGGTSYEQYF; CDR3nt: TGTGCCAGCAGCTTGGGTGGGACATCCTACGAGCAGTACTTC
j_gene: TRBJ2-3; d_gene: NA; abundance: NA; v_gene: TRBV2; CDR3aa: CASGDAGTPDTQYF; CDR3nt: TGTGCCAGCGGGGACGCGGGAACTCCCGATACGCAGTATTTT
j_gene: TRBJ2-3; d_gene: NA; abundance: NA; v_gene: TRBV9; CDR3aa: CASSLRSGRQDIQYF; CDR3nt: TGTGCCAGCAGCCTCCGGTCAGGGAGGCAAGATATTCAGTATTTT
j_gene: TRBJ2-7; d_gene: NA; abundance: NA; v_gene: TRBV2; CDR3aa: CASGDGCTYKQYF; CDR3nt: TGTGCCAGCGGCGACGGGTGCACCTATAAGCAGTATTTC
j_gene: TRBJ2-1; d_gene: NA; abundance: NA; v_gene: TRBV7-2; CDR3aa: CASSLAGGGERHYQFF; CDR3nt: TGTGCCAGCAGCTTAGCGGGAGGTGGGGAGAGGCATTATCAGTTCTTC
j_gene: TRBJ1-1; d_gene: NA; abundance: once; v_gene: TRBV7-6; CDR3aa: CASSFPGQETQDVFF; CDR3nt: TGTGCCAGCAGTTTCCCAGGGCAAGAGACCCAGGACGTCTTCTTT
j_gene: TRBJ2-6; d_gene: NA; abundance: once; v_gene: TRBV7-3; CDR3aa: CASRAGGNTGENVLTF; CDR3nt: TGTGCCAGCAGGGCAGGCGGAAACACCGGGGAGAACGTCCTGACTTTC
j_gene: TRBJ2-2; d_gene: NA; abundance: NA; v_gene: TRBV9; CDR3aa: CASSVGLGGELFF; CDR3nt: TGTGCCAGCAGCGTAGGCCTGGGCGGGGAGCTGTTTTTT
j_gene: TRBJ2-1; d_gene: TRBD2; abundance: NA; v_gene: TRBV7-9; CDR3aa: CASSLAGSYGGSDEQFF; CDR3nt: TGTGCCAGCAGCTTAGCGGGTAGCTACGGGGGGAGCGATGAGCAGTTCTTC
j_gene: TRBJ2-3; d_gene: NA; abundance: few; v_gene: TRBV7-2; CDR3aa: CASSLAGRPDTYF; CDR3nt: TGTGCCAGCAGCTTAGCGGGCAGACCCGATACGTATTTT